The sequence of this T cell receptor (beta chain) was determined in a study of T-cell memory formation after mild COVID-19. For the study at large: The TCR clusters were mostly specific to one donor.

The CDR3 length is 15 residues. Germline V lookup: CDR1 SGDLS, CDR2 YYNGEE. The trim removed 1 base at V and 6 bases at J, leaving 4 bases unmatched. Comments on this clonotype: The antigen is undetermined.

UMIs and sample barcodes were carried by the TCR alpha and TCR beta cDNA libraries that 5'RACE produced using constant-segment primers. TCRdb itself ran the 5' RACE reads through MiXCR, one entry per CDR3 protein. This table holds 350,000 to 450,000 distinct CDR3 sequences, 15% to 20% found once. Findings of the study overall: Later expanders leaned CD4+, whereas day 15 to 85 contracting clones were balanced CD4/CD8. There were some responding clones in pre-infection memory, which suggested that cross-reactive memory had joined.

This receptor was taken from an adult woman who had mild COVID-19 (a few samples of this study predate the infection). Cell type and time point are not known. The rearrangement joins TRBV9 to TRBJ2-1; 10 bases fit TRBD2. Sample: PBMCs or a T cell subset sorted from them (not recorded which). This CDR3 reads CASSVMSGGANEQFF. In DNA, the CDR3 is TGTGCCAGCAGCGTAATGAGCGGGGGGGCCAATGAGCAGTTCTTC.